This T cell receptor (beta chain) originates from a study of brain T cells in children with intractable seizures. Time point noted: blood from clinic visit 5 months post-surgery; TSC patient then seizure free. Some clones are missing from TCRdb's copy, which holds only in-frame ones; the method was immunoSEQ multiplex PCR. The table records under 400,000 clones, 93% of them present only once. The CDR3 runs to 12 residues. Trimming removed 5 bases from V and 4 bases from J, with 8 bases in between. Germline V CDR1 and CDR2: SGHNT, YENEEA. This clone has only a few counts. The chain carries TRBV11-3 and TRBJ1-1; D gene unclear. The sequence was collected from a boy under two years old with tuberous sclerosis and intractable seizures. The sample in question was peripheral blood, obtained 4 to 5 months after surgery. CDR3 residues: CASSLGTTEAFF. The CDR3 DNA sequence: TGTGCCAGCAGCCTGGGTACCACTGAAGCTTTCTTT.